This TCR beta chain appears in the sequencing data of a study of resident and recirculating memory T cells in vitiligo. Whole-study findings and limits: Sequences differed between biopsy sites and patients, suggesting private specificity.

To note about this clone: Its antigen is still unknown.

Sequencing used immunoSEQ multiplex PCR; TCRdb keeps in-frame clones, though not all of them. The repertoire holds tens of thousands of clones, with approximately 90% as singletons. Sequencing was performed on blood. This clonotype originated in a male donor with vitiligo.

The DNA of the CDR3 is TGCGCCAGCAGCTTGATGGACAGGAGCTCCTACGAGCAGTACTTC. Translation gives CASSLMDRSSYEQYF. The V gene is TRBV5-1, the J gene TRBJ2-7; 7 nucleotides align to TRBD1. V lost 1 base, J lost 0 bases, and 4 bases stayed unmatched. Germline CDR1 is SGHRS and CDR2 is YFSETQ. The CDR3 has 15 residues.